This is a list of T cell receptor beta chains from one sample in a study of radiotherapy plus CTLA-4 blockade in lung cancer. Method: immunoSEQ multiplex PCR; TCRdb's copy keeps in-frame clones and lacks some. The table has 90,000 to 95,000 clones, 83% seen once. Sequences were derived from peripheral blood, sampled from a patient treated with radiotherapy plus ipilimumab. These TCRs come from a human donor with non-small cell lung cancer who had stable disease on radiotherapy plus ipilimumab. CDR3s include the opening cysteine and the closing phenylalanine or tryptophan. The D gene is left open where the match is weak. Expanded clones are given a class, and other clones once, few, many or no size at all.

clone_size d_call j_call v_call cdr3_nt cdr3_aa
- TRBD2 TRBJ2-2 TRBV27 TGTGCCAGCAGTGCGCCGACTAGCGGGGGGGCTAACACCGGGGAGCTGTTTTTT CASSAPTSGGANTGELFF
- TRBD1 TRBJ1-6 TRBV5-1 TGCGCCAGCAGCTTGGCCCCAGCAGGGGGTGGCCTTAATTCACCCCTCCACTTT CASSLAPAGGGLNSPLHF
- - TRBJ2-4 TRBV28 TGTGCCAGCAGTTTATCCCGGGGCTCCGGAGCCAAAAACATTCAGTACTTC CASSLSRGSGAKNIQYF
few - TRBJ1-5 TRBV28 TGTGCCAGCAGTTTCACCTTAAACCGGCCCCAGCATTTT CASSFTLNRPQHF
- - TRBJ1-6 TRBV4-2 TGTGCCAGCAGCCAAGAGACAGTTGCAAATTCACCCCTCCACTTT CASSQETVANSPLHF
- TRBD1 TRBJ1-5 TRBV7-8 TGTGCCAGCAGCTGGGGGACAGGGGGCAATCAGCCCCAGCATTTT CASSWGTGGNQPQHF
- - TRBJ2-5 TRBV11-3 TGTGCCAGCAGCTCCAGGGGAGAGACCCAGTACTTC CASSSRGETQYF
- - TRBJ2-3 TRBV2 TGTGCCAGCAGCGGAGGCAGAAACCCCACAGATACGCAGTATTTT CASSGGRNPTDTQYF
- - TRBJ1-6 TRBV7-2 TGTGCCAGCAGCTTACAGTTTGGGAATTCACCCCTCCACTTT CASSLQFGNSPLHF
once TRBD1 TRBJ2-3 TRBV6-5 TGTGCCAGCAGTCGGGACAGCGGAAGCACAGATACGCAGTATTTT CASSRDSGSTDTQYF
- - TRBJ2-7 TRBV28 TGTGCCAGCAGTGGGGACGGGCCCCCGGCCGAGCAGTACTTC CASSGDGPPAEQYF
once - TRBJ1-4 TRBV7-2 TGTGCCAGCAGCCAGAGACAGGCCAAACTGTTTTTT CASSQRQAKLFF
- - TRBJ2-7 TRBV6-1 TGTGCCAGCAGTGAACAGCGAACCTCCTCCTACGAGCAGTACTTC CASSEQRTSSYEQYF
- - TRBJ2-7 TRBV19 TGTGCCAGTAGTACGCGATCTTTCGCCAAGAGGGACGGCTCCTACGAGCAGTACTTC CASSTRSFAKRDGSYEQYF
few TRBD1 TRBJ2-7 TRBV6-6 TGTGCCAGCTTGGGACAGGGGGCCTACGAGCAGTACTTC CASLGQGAYEQYF
- - TRBJ2-6 TRBV19 TGTGCCAGTAGTCCCTGGGAGTCTGGGGCCAACGTCCTGACTTTC CASSPWESGANVLTF
few TRBD1 TRBJ1-5 TRBV19 TGTGCCAGTACCCACGGGACAGGCCCTCAGCCCCAGCATTTT CASTHGTGPQPQHF
- - TRBJ1-1 TRBV7-9 TGTGCCAGCAGCTTTCGATCGGCAGGTGAGACTGAAGCTTTCTTT CASSFRSAGETEAFF
few - TRBJ2-3 TRBV6-4 TGTGCCAGCAGTGACGGGGGGACAGGCACAGATACGCAGTATTTT CASSDGGTGTDTQYF
- - TRBJ1-5 TRBV6-1 TGTGCCAGCAGGGGGGACGCCGATAGCAATCAGCCCCAGCATTTT CASRGDADSNQPQHF
- TRBD2 TRBJ2-5 TRBV9 TGTGCCAGCAGCCTCGGGACTAGCGGGGGGGCGCGAGACCAACAAGAGACCCAGTACTTC CASSLGTSGGARDQQETQYF
- - TRBJ2-2 TRBV11-2 TGTGCCAGCAGAAGGGACAACTTGAACACCGGGGAGCTGTTTTTT CASRRDNLNTGELFF
- - TRBJ1-5 TRBV19 TGTGCCAGTACTGAACAGGTGGGCAATCAGCCCCAGCATTTT CASTEQVGNQPQHF
- TRBD1 TRBJ1-1 TRBV28 TGTGCCAGCAGTGAAGGGGTAGGAAGGACAGGCACTGAAGCTTTCTTT CASSEGVGRTGTEAFF
- - TRBJ1-2 TRBV5-1 TGCGCCAGCAGCCCGGGACCGAACTATGGCTACACCTTC CASSPGPNYGYTF
- - TRBJ2-6 TRBV27 TGTGCCAGCAGTTTGGCGGGGCCCGGGGCCAACGTCCTGACTTTC CASSLAGPGANVLTF
- - TRBJ2-7 TRBV2 TGTGCCAGCAGTGAGGAAGGGATCGAGCAGTACTTC CASSEEGIEQYF
- TRBD1 TRBJ1-4 TRBV6-6 TGTGCCAGCGCCGAGGGGGCTGAAAAACTGTTTTTT CASAEGAEKLFF
- - TRBJ2-4 TRBV9 TGTGCCAGCAGCGTCAACACAGAATTAGCCAAAAACATTCAGTACTTC CASSVNTELAKNIQYF
once TRBD2 TRBJ2-7 TRBV2 TGTGCCAGCAGCTTAGGACTAGCAAGCGAGCAGTACTTC CASSLGLASEQYF
- - TRBJ2-1 TRBV6-4 TGTGCCAGCAGTGAACGAGCTGGCTCCTACAATGAGCAGTTCTTC CASSERAGSYNEQFF
- - TRBJ1-2 TRBV11-2 TGTGCCAGCAGTTCAAGGGGTCTTCGAGGAGGCTACACCTTC CASSSRGLRGGYTF
- - TRBJ1-5 TRBV6-5 TGTGCCAGCAGTGAACAGCTCAATCAGCCCCAGCATTTT CASSEQLNQPQHF